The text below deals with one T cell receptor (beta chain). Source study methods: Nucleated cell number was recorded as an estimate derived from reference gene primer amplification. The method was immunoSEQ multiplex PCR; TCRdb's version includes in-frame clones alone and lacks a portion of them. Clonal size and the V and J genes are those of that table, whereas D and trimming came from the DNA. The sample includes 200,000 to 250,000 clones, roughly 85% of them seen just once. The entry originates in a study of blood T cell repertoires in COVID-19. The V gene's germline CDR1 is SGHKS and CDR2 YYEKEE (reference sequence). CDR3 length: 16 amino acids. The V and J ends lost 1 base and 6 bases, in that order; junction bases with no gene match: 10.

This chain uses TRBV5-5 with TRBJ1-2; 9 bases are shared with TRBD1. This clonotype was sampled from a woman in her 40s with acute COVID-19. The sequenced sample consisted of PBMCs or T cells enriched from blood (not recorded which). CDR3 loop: CASSLFSRTGADGYTF. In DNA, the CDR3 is TGTGCCAGCAGCTTGTTCTCAAGGACAGGGGCCGATGGCTACACCTTC.